This T cell receptor (beta chain) was observed in a study of T cells after yellow fever vaccination. TCRdb fed the 5' RACE reads into MiXCR, producing one record per CDR3 protein. Of around 230,000 distinct CDR3 sequences detected, about 7% appear once; the ten largest clones hold about 1%. Concerning this clonotype itself: The target antigen is unknown.

The length of the CDR3 is 16 residues. The germline V gene has CDR1 DFQATT and CDR2 SNEGSKA (reference sequence). V was pared by 5 bases and J by 0 bases, with 17 bases between. Study-level results: It was a weaker secondary response, yet one that peaked faster, at day 5 versus 15. Sorted repertoires could include abundant contaminating clonotypes from bulk cells.

This chain links TRBV20-1 with TRBJ1-5; no clear D gene. Sample: CD4+ T cells sorted from PBMCs, taken on the day of the yellow fever booster vaccination. This sequence originates from a man aged 25-40 years who received the YFV17D yellow fever vaccine. The CDR3 nucleotides are TGCAGTGCTGAGACGGACCACCAGGTTAGCAATCAGCCCCAGCATTTT. Its translation is CSAETDHQVSNQPQHF.